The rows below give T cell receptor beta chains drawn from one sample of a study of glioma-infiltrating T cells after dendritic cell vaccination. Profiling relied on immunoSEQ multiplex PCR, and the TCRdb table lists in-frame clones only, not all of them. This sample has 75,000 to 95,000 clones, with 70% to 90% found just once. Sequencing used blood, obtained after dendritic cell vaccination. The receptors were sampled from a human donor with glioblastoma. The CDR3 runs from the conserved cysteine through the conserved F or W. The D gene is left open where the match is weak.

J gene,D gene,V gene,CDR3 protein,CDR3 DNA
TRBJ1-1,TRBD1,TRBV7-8,CASSPGDRGTEAFF,TGTGCCAGCAGCCCAGGGGACAGGGGGACTGAAGCTTTCTTT
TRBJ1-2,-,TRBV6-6,CASSGGGGVVGYTF,TGTGCCAGCAGTGGGGGGGGCGGCGTAGTGGGCTACACCTTC
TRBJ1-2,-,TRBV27,CASWGGGAEGYTF,TGTGCCAGCTGGGGCGGGGGCGCGGAAGGCTACACCTTC
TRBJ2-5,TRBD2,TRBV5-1,CASSLGGGPFQETQYF,TGCGCCAGCAGCTTGGGCGGGGGGCCATTCCAAGAGACCCAGTACTTC
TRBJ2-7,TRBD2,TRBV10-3,CAISDQRGGYEQYF,TGTGCCATCAGTGACCAGCGGGGGGGCTACGAGCAGTACTTC
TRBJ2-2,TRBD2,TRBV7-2,CASSLLGSLAVIGGELFF,TGTGCCAGCAGCTTACTTGGGTCACTAGCGGTAATAGGGGGGGAGCTGTTTTTT
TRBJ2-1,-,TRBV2,CASSNTGEQFF,TGTGCCAGCAGTAATACAGGGGAGCAGTTCTTC
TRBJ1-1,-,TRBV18,CASSPSRENTEAFF,TGTGCCAGCTCACCATCCAGGGAGAACACTGAAGCTTTCTTT
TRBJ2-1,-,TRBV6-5,CASSTGGEQFF,TGTGCCAGCAGTACAGGTGGTGAGCAGTTCTTC
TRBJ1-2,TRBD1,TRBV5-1,CASSSGLRQGAANYGYTF,TGCGCCAGCAGCTCCGGGCTTCGACAGGGGGCTGCTAACTATGGCTACACCTTC
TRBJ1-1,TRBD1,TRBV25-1,CASSRDRGVDFF,TGTGCCAGCAGTCGCGACAGGGGAGTAGATTTCTTT
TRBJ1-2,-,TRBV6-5,CASSFRRGGYTF,TGTGCCAGCAGTTTCCGACGAGGTGGCTACACCTTC
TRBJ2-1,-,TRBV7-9,CASSPGRDEQFF,TGTGCCAGCAGTCCCGGTCGGGATGAGCAGTTCTTC
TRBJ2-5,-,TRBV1,CTSSQRTLSNQETQYF,TGCACCAGCAGCCAACGAACGTTAAGCAACCAAGAGACCCAGTACTTC
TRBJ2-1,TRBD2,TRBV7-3,CASSLSGGRLEQFF,TGTGCCAGCAGCTTATCTGGCGGGAGGCTCGAGCAGTTCTTC
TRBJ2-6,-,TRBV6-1,CASSEASTGANVLTF,TGTGCCAGCAGTGAAGCTTCAACTGGGGCCAACGTCCTGACTTTC
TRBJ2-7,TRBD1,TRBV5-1,CASSLGFTGGAYEQYF,TGCGCCAGCAGCTTGGGGTTTACAGGGGGAGCCTACGAGCAGTACTTC
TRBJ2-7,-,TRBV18,CASSLTGVGDEQYF,TGTGCCAGCTCACTCACGGGGGTGGGTGACGAGCAGTACTTC
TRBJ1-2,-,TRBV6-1,CASRSGGGENYGYTF,TGTGCCAGCAGGTCGGGAGGGGGGGAAAACTATGGCTACACCTTC
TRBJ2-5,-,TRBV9,CASSVEGGASIEETQYF,TGTGCCAGCAGCGTAGAAGGGGGGGCGAGTATCGAAGAGACCCAGTACTTC
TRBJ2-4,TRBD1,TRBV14,CASSQEGTGGPLAKNIQYF,TGTGCCAGCAGCCAAGAGGGGACAGGGGGTCCTCTAGCCAAAAACATTCAGTACTTC
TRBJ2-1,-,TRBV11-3,CASSLGAPVRYNEQFF,TGTGCCAGCAGCTTAGGGGCCCCAGTCCGGTACAATGAGCAGTTCTTC
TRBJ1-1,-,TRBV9,CASSAIQGTNTEAFF,TGTGCCAGCAGCGCAATACAGGGAACGAACACTGAAGCTTTCTTT
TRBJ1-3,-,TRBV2,CASSVRGTNSGNTIYF,TGTGCCAGCAGTGTGCGGGGCACCAACTCTGGAAACACCATATATTTT
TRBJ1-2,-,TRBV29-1,CSVVGLRDGYTF,TGCAGCGTTGTGGGACTGCGGGATGGCTACACCTTC
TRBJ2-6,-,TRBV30,CAWKSTGLLSGANVLTF,TGTGCCTGGAAAAGTACGGGACTCCTCTCTGGGGCCAACGTCCTGACTTTC
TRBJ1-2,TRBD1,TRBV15,CATSRGQGNYGYTF,TGTGCCACCAGCAGAGGACAGGGGAACTATGGCTACACCTTC
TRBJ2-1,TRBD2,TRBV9,CASSARGLAGAGEQFF,TGTGCCAGCAGCGCCCGGGGACTAGCGGGAGCAGGTGAGCAGTTCTTC
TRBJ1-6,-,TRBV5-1,CASSLDLTGSPLHF,TGCGCCAGCAGCTTGGACCTAACGGGTTCACCCCTCCACTTT
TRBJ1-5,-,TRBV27,CASSLRRDQPQHF,TGTGCCAGCAGTTTACGGCGGGATCAGCCCCAGCATTTT
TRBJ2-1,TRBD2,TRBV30,CAWTGTSYNEQFF,TGTGCCTGGACTGGGACTAGTTACAATGAGCAGTTCTTC